This is a list of T cell receptor beta chains from one sample in a study of blood T cell repertoires in COVID-19. Assay used: immunoSEQ multiplex PCR; TCRdb lists only in-frame clones, some missing. The table shows tens of thousands of clones, with roughly 90% occurring only once. The sample consisted of peripheral blood. The receptors come from a man in his sixties with active or convalescent COVID-19. Each CDR3 is given with its conserved first and last residue. The order of the fields is J gene, clone size, D gene, V gene, CDR3 protein, CDR3 DNA. A D gene is named only where the DNA matches it firmly. Size values are once, few and many counts, or a class for expanded clones, and some rows have none.

TRBJ1-2 | - | TRBD1 | TRBV25-1 | CASSDPSPQGARGYTF | TGTGCCAGCAGTGATCCATCCCCACAGGGGGCACGTGGCTACACCTTC
TRBJ1-6 | - | TRBD1 | TRBV9 | CASSVDIGTGNSPLHF | TGTGCCAGCAGCGTAGATATCGGGACAGGGAATTCACCCCTCCACTTT
TRBJ2-7 | - | - | TRBV19 | CASSTTSGYEQYF | TGTGCCAGTAGTACCACATCGGGCTACGAGCAGTACTTC
TRBJ1-4 | - | TRBD1 | TRBV7-2 | CASRETGLRENEKLFF | TGTGCCAGCCGGGAGACAGGGCTTAGGGAGAATGAAAAACTGTTTTTT
TRBJ2-7 | - | TRBD1 | TRBV11-3 | CASSYGQEEQYF | TGTGCCAGCAGCTACGGACAGGAGGAGCAGTACTTC
TRBJ2-7 | once | - | TRBV5-1 | CASSLGQGPYEQYF | TGCGCCAGCAGCTTGGGGCAGGGCCCCTACGAGCAGTACTTC
TRBJ2-5 | - | - | TRBV11-2 | CASSPVVGGGTQYF | TGTGCCAGCAGCCCCGTGGTCGGGGGAGGGACCCAGTACTTC
TRBJ2-3 | - | - | TRBV18 | CASSPTGVSTDTQYF | TGTGCCAGCTCACCAACAGGAGTCAGCACAGATACGCAGTATTTT
TRBJ2-3 | few | TRBD1 | TRBV5-1 | CASSLTGASSTDTQYF | TGCGCCAGCAGCTTGACAGGGGCTAGTAGCACAGATACGCAGTATTTT
TRBJ1-1 | - | - | TRBV10-3 | CAISSREGTEAFF | TGTGCCATCAGTTCTCGGGAAGGCACTGAAGCTTTCTTT
TRBJ1-2 | - | TRBD1 | TRBV5-4 | CASSWDRGGNYGYTF | TGTGCCAGCAGCTGGGACAGGGGAGGGAACTATGGCTACACCTTC
TRBJ2-1 | once | TRBD2 | TRBV6-6 | CASSYRGGNEQFF | TGTGCCAGCAGTTACCGCGGGGGGAATGAGCAGTTCTTC
TRBJ1-1 | few | - | TRBV28 | CASRAGGAQNTEAFF | TGTGCCAGCAGGGCGGGGGGGGCACAGAACACTGAAGCTTTCTTT
TRBJ2-1 | - | - | TRBV6-5 | CASSLAATYNEQFF | TGTGCCAGCAGCTTAGCGGCCACCTACAATGAGCAGTTCTTC
TRBJ1-2 | - | - | TRBV2 | CASTTGTRYGYTF | TGTGCCAGCACCACAGGAACTCGCTATGGCTACACCTTC
TRBJ2-5 | - | - | TRBV7-3 | CASSHKSGQETQYF | TGTGCCAGCAGCCATAAGTCAGGTCAGGAGACCCAGTACTTC
TRBJ2-7 | once | TRBD2 | TRBV27 | CASSLRPGGGRYEQYF | TGTGCCAGCAGTTTAAGGCCGGGGGGGGGCAGATACGAGCAGTACTTC
TRBJ1-4 | few | - | TRBV5-1 | CASSPRHSTNEKLFF | TGCGCCAGCAGTCCTCGACATTCAACTAATGAAAAACTGTTTTTT
TRBJ2-5 | - | - | TRBV10-3 | CAISAAEETQYF | TGTGCCATCAGTGCGGCGGAAGAGACCCAGTACTTC
TRBJ1-1 | - | - | TRBV7-8 | CASSSDQRTEAFF | TGTGCCAGCAGCTCGGATCAGCGCACTGAAGCTTTCTTT
TRBJ1-1 | - | TRBD1 | TRBV5-1 | CASSSRRDRSTEAFF | TGCGCCAGCAGCTCTCGCCGGGACAGGTCGACTGAAGCTTTCTTT
TRBJ2-2 | - | - | TRBV4-1 | CASSPTTGTGELFF | TGCGCCAGCAGCCCGACGACGGGCACCGGGGAGCTGTTTTTT
TRBJ2-5 | - | TRBD2 | TRBV28 | CASSSSPGAGGFQETQYF | TGTGCCAGCAGTTCCTCCCCGGGAGCGGGAGGTTTCCAAGAGACCCAGTACTTC
TRBJ2-1 | - | - | TRBV5-1 | CASSLEGDATNEQFF | TGCGCCAGCAGCTTGGAGGGGGACGCTACGAATGAGCAGTTCTTC
TRBJ1-5 | once | - | TRBV6-5 | CASSLGLRQPQHF | TGTGCCAGCAGTTTAGGACTCCGCCAGCCCCAGCATTTT
TRBJ1-2 | - | - | TRBV7-9 | CASSLAMGQGGGYTF | TGTGCCAGCAGCTTAGCGATGGGTCAGGGAGGCGGCTACACCTTC
TRBJ2-2 | - | - | TRBV19 | CASTLGWTPNTGELFF | TGTGCCAGTACCTTGGGTTGGACACCAAACACCGGGGAGCTGTTTTTT
TRBJ2-3 | - | TRBD1 | TRBV5-1 | CASSLARGTDTQYF | TGCGCCAGCAGCTTGGCCAGGGGGACAGATACGCAGTATTTT
TRBJ2-1 | - | - | TRBV30 | CAWGPGLMNGEQFF | TGTGCCTGGGGGCCGGGACTGATGAACGGTGAGCAGTTCTTC
TRBJ2-5 | - | TRBD2 | TRBV7-2 | CASSEPGSGLLRETQYF | TGTGCCAGCAGCGAACCCGGTAGCGGGTTATTGAGAGAGACCCAGTACTTC
TRBJ2-3 | - | TRBD2 | TRBV27 | CATRLAGTDTQYF | TGTGCCACCCGACTAGCGGGCACAGATACGCAGTATTTT
TRBJ1-2 | - | TRBD1 | TRBV5-6 | CASSLGQGVGYTF | TGTGCCAGCAGCTTGGGACAGGGGGTCGGCTACACCTTC
TRBJ2-5 | - | - | TRBV20-1 | CSARSSGTQYF | TGCAGTGCTAGGAGTTCGGGGACCCAGTACTTC
TRBJ1-1 | - | - | TRBV6-5 | CASSYRSSPEAFF | TGTGCCAGCAGTTACCGGAGCAGCCCTGAAGCTTTCTTT
TRBJ2-2 | - | - | TRBV2 | CASNRESGELFF | TGTGCCAGCAACCGGGAATCCGGGGAGCTGTTTTTT
TRBJ2-4 | - | - | TRBV1 | CTSYAGGCLAKNIQYF | TGCACCAGTTATGCAGGAGGCTGTCTGGCCAAAAACATTCAGTACTTC
TRBJ1-1 | once | TRBD1 | TRBV11-2 | CASSGTGGTEAFF | TGTGCCAGCTCCGGGACAGGGGGTACTGAAGCTTTCTTT
TRBJ2-7 | - | TRBD2 | TRBV9 | CASSPTSGRAVGYEQYF | TGTGCCAGCAGCCCGACTAGCGGGAGGGCGGTAGGCTACGAGCAGTACTTC
TRBJ1-2 | - | TRBD1 | TRBV6-2/TRBV6-3 | CASSPRTGMNGYTF | TGTGCCAGCAGTCCCCGGACAGGTATGAATGGCTACACCTTC
TRBJ1-2 | - | TRBD1 | TRBV19 | CASSKDRGASYGYTF | TGTGCCAGTAGCAAGGACAGGGGCGCCAGTTATGGCTACACCTTC
TRBJ2-3 | - | TRBD2 | TRBV3-1/TRBV3-2 | CASSNPSQAGVTDTQYF | TGTGCCAGCAGCAACCCTAGTCAGGCGGGGGTCACAGATACGCAGTATTTT
TRBJ2-5 | - | - | TRBV18 | CASSPSGGPETQYF | TGTGCCAGCTCACCATCTGGAGGGCCGGAGACCCAGTACTTC
TRBJ2-3 | once | - | TRBV28 | CASSLVGSPSSTDTQYF | TGTGCCAGCAGTTTAGTCGGGAGCCCTTCTAGCACAGATACGCAGTATTTT
TRBJ1-1 | - | TRBD1 | TRBV18 | CASSPPRDRINTEAFF | TGTGCCAGCTCACCACCCCGGGACAGGATAAACACTGAAGCTTTCTTT
TRBJ2-5 | once | TRBD2 | TRBV9 | CASSVLGGQETQYF | TGTGCCAGCAGCGTATTGGGAGGGCAAGAGACCCAGTACTTC